This T cell receptor beta chain was recovered during a study of blood T cell repertoires in COVID-19. This CDR3 has 17 residues. Germline V gives CDR1 SGHRS, CDR2 YFSETQ. The V segment lost 4 bases and the J segment 0 bases; nucleotides outside the gene matches: 11. Some clones are missing from TCRdb's copy, which holds only in-frame ones; the method was immunoSEQ multiplex PCR. This sample has about 220,000 clones, with 75% to 85% found just once. The sequence was obtained from a middle-aged man with active or convalescent COVID-19. The sequenced sample consisted of peripheral blood. This sequence joins TRBV5-1 and TRBJ2-3; 7 nucleotides agree with TRBD2. The CDR3 sequence: CASSLRPLAASTDTQYF. In nucleotides, the CDR3 is TGCGCCAGCAGCCTCCGGCCCCTAGCGGCTAGCACAGATACGCAGTATTTT.